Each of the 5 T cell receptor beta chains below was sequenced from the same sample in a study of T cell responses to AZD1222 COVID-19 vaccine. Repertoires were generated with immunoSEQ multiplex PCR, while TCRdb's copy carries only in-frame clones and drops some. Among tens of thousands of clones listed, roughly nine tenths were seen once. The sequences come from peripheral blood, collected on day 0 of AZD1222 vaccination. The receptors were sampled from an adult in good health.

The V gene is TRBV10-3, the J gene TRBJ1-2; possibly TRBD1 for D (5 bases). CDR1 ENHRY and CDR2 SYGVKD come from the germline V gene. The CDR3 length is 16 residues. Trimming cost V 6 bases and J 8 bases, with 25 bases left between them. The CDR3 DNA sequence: TGTGCCATCAGAGCCCCCCCAGGGAGCGCGGTCTTGGGCTACACCTTC. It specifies CAIRAPPGSAVLGYTF.

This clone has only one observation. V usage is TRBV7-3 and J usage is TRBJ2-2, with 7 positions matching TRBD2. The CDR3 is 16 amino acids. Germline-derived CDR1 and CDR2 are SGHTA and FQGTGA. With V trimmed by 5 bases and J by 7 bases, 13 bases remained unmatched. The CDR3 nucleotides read TGTGCCAGCAGCGTTGGTCAAGCGGGACGTAACGGGGAGCTGTTTTTT. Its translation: CASSVGQAGRNGELFF.

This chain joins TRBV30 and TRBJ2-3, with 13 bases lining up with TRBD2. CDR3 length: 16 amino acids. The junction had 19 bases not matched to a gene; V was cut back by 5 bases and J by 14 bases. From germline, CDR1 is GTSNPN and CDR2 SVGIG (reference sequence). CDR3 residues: CAWVDRTSGGLAGMYF. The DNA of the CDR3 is TGTGCCTGGGTGGACCGGACTAGCGGGGGTCTAGCGGGGATGTATTTT.

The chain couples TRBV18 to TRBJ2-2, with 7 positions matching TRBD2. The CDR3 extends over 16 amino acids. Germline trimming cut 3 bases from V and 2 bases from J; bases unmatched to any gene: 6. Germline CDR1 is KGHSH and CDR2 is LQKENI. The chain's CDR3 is CASSPKGLVNTGELFF. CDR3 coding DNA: TGTGCCAGCTCACCTAAAGGACTAGTTAACACCGGGGAGCTGTTTTTT.

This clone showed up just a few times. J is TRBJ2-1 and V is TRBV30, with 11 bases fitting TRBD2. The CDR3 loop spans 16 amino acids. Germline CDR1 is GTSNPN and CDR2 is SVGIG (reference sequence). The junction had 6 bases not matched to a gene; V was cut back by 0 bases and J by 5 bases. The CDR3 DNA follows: TGTGCCTGGAGTGTAACCGGGACTAGCGGAAACAATGAGCAGTTCTTC. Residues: CAWSVTGTSGNNEQFF.